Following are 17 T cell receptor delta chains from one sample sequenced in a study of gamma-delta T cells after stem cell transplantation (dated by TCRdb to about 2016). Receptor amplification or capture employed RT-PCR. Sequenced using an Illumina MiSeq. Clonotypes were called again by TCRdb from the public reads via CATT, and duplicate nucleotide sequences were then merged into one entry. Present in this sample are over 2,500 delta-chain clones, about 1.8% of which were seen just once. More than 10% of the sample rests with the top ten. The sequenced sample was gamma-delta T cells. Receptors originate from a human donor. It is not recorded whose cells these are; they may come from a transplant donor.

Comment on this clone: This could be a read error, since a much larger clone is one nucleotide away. Here the CDR3 reads CALGERRPIYWGIRGDKLIF. The CDR3 nucleotides read TGTGCTCTTGGGGAACGAAGACCTATCTACTGGGGGATACGCGGCGATAAACTCATCTTT. The rearrangement links TRDV1 to TRDJ1; 13 nucleotides match TRDD3. The ends lost 1 base at V and 4 bases at J; junction bases unmatched: 15. CDR1 is TSWWSYY and CDR2 is QGS in the germline V gene. This CDR3 is built from 20 residues.

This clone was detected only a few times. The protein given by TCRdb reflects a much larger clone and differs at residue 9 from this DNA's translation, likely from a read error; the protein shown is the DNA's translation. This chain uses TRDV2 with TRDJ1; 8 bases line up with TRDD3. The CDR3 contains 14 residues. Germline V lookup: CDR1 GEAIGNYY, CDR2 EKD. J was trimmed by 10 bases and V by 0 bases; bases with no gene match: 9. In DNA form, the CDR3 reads TGTGCCTGTGACACCCTGGGGGACAGGGGAGGACTCATCTTT. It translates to CACDTLGDRGGLIF.

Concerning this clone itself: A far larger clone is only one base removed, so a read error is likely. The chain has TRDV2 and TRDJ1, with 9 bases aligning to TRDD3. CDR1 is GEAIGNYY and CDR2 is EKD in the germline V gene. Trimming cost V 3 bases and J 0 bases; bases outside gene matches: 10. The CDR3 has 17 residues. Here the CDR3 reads CACDLLGERGDTDKLIF. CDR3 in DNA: TGTGCCTGTGACCTACTGGGGGAGAGGGGGGACACCGATAAACTCATCTTT.

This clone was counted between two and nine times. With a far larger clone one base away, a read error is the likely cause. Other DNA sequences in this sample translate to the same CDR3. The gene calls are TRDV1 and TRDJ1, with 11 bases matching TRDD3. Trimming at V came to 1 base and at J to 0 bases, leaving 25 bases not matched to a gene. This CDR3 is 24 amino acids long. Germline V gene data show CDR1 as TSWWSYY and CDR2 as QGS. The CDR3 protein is CALGERHLPQLRWGIRLYTDKLIF. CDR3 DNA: TGTGCTCTTGGGGAACGCCACCTGCCCCAACTACGATGGGGGATACGCTTGTACACCGATAAACTCATCTTT.

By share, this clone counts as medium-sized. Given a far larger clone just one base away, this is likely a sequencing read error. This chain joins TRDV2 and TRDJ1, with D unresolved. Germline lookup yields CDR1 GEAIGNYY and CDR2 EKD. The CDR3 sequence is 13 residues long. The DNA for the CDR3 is TGTGCCTGTGGCACCGAGCTCACCGATAAACTCATCTTT. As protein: CACGTELTDKLIF.

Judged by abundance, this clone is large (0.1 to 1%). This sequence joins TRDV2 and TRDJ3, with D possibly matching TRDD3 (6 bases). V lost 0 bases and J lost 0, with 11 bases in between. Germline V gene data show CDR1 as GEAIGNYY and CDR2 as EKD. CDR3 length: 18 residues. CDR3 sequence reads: CACDTWGDRSWDTRQMFF. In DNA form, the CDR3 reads TGTGCCTGTGACACCTGGGGGGACCGCTCCTGGGACACCCGACAGATGTTTTTC.

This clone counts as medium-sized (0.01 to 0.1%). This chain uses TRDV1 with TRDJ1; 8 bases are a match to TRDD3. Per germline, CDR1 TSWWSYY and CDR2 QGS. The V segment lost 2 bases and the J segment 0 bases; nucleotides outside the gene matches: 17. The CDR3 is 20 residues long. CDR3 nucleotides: TGTGCTCTTGGGGAATCCCCTTTTTGTGGGATACGATTATACACCGATAAACTCATCTTT. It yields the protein CALGESPFCGIRLYTDKLIF.

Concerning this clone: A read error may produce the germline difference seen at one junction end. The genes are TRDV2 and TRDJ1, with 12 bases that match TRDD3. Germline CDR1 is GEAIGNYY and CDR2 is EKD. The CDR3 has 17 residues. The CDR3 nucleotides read TGTGCCTGTGTCACCTTGAGTACTGGGGGATACAACGATAAGCTCATCTTT. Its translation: CACVTLSTGGYNDKLIF.

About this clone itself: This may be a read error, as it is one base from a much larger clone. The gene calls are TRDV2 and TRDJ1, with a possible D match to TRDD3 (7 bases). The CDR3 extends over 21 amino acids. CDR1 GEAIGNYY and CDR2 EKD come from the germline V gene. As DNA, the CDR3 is TGTGCCCGTGACTCTGTCCGGCCTTCCCCAACGTTACTGGGGTCCACCGATAAACTCATCTTT. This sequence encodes CARDSVRPSPTLLGSTDKLIF.

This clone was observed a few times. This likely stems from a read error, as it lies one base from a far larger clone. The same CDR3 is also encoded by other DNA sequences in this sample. In DNA, the CDR3 is TGTGCCTGTGACACCCTGATGGGGATACGTGGGGACACCGATAAACTCATCTTT. It is translated as CACDTLMGIRGDTDKLIF. The V gene is TRDV2, the J gene TRDJ1; 9 nucleotides align to TRDD3. The trim removed 0 bases at V and 0 bases at J, leaving 10 bases unmatched. The CDR3 extends over 18 amino acids. Germline CDR1 is GEAIGNYY and CDR2 is EKD.

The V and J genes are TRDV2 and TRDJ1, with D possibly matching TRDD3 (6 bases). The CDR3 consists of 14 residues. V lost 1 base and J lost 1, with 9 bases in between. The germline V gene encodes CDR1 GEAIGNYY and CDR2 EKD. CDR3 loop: CACDTLGFTDKLIF. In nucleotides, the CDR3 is TGTGCCTGTGACACGCTGGGGTTCACCGATAAACTCATCTTT.

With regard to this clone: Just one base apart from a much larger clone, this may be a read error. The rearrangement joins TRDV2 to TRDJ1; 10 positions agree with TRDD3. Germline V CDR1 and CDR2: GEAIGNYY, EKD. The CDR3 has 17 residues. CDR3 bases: TGTGCCTGTGACACCCTGAGGGGGATACGCGAATCCGATAAACCCATCTTT. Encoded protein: CACDTLRGIRESDKPIF.

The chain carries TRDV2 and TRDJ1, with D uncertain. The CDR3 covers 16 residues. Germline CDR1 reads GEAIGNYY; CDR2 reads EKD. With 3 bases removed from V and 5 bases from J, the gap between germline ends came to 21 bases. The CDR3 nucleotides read TGTGCCTGTGACCCACCGGAGAATTTTGCCCCTGATAAACTCATCTTT. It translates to CACDPPENFAPDKLIF.

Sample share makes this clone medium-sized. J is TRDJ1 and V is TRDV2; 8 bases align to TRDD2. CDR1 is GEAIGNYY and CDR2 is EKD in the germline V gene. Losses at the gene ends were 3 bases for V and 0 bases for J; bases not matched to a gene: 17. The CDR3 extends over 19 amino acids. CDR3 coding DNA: TGTGCCTGTGACCCTCTTCCTACGGGGGCCCTGGGTTACACCGATAAACTCATCTTT. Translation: CACDPLPTGALGYTDKLIF.

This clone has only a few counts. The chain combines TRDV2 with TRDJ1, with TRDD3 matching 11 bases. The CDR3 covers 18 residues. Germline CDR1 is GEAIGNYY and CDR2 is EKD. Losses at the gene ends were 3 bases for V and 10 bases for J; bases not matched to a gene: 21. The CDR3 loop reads CACDRLLLGDSPRKRLIF. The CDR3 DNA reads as TGTGCCTGTGACCGACTTTTACTGGGGGATAGCCCTAGGAAGAGACTCATCTTT.

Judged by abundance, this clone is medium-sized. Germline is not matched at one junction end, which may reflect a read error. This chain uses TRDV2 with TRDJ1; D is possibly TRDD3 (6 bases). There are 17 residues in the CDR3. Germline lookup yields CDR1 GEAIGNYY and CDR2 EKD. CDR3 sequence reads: CACGTLRGTSYTDKPIF. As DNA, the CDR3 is TGTGCCTGTGGCACCCTTCGGGGGACCTCGTACACCGATAAACCCATCTTT.

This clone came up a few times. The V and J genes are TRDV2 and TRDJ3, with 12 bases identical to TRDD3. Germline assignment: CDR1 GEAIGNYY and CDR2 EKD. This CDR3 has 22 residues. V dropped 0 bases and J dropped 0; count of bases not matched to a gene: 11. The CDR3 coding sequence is TGTGCCTGTGACACCGCTACTGGGGGATACTCTAAAAGCTCCTGGGACACCCGACAGATGTTTTTC. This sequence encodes CACDTATGGYSKSSWDTRQMFF.